The sequence of this T cell receptor beta chain was determined in a study of blood T cell repertoires in COVID-19. At the level of the study: Acute-phase and convalescent COVID-19 samples originated in the United States, Italy and Spain. In each case, the material was cDNA or gDNA derived from T cells, B-cell-depleted T cells, or PBMCs.

Germline V gene data show CDR1 as SEHNR and CDR2 as FQNEAQ (reference sequence). There are 13 residues in the CDR3. The V end was cut by 5 bases, the J end by 1 base, with 8 bases between. Per the original data handling: Estimation of nucleated cell counts relied on the amplification of reference gene primers. Clones were sequenced by immunoSEQ multiplex PCR, and TCRdb holds only the in-frame ones, with some missing. V and J calls and clone size follow that table, whereas D and trimming were derived from the DNA. The data hold around 700,000 clones, with just under 90% observed a single time. V usage is TRBV7-9 and J usage is TRBJ1-2; tentatively, D is TRBD1 (6 bases). This clonotype was obtained from a woman aged 18-29 years with acute or convalescent COVID-19. The sample taken for sequencing was peripheral blood. CDR3 bases: TGTGCCAGCAGCCCGGACAGTAACTATGGCTACACCTTC. Translation gives CASSPDSNYGYTF. The full variable domain, with the rest looked up from reference TRBV7-9 and TRBJ1-2, is DTGVSQNPRHKITKRGQNVTFRCDPISEHNRLYWYRQTLGQGPEFLTYFQNEAQLEKSRLLSDRFSAERPKGSFSTLEIQRTEQGDSAMYLCASSPDSNYGYTFGSGTRLTVV.